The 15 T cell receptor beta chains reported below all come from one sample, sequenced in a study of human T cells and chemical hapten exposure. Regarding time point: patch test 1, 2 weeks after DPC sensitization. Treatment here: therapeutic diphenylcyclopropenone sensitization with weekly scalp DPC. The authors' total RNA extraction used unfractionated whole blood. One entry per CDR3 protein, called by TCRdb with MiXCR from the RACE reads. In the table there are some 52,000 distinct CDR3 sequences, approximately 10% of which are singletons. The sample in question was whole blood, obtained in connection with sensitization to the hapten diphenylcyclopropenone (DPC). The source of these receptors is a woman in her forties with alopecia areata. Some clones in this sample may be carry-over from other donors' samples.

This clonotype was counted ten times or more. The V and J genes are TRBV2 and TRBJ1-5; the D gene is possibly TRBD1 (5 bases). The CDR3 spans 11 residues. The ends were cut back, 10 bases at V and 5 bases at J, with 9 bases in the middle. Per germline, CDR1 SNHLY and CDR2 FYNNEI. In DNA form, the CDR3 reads TGTGCCACCGGGGGGGATCAGCCCCAGCATTTT. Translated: CATGGDQPQHF.

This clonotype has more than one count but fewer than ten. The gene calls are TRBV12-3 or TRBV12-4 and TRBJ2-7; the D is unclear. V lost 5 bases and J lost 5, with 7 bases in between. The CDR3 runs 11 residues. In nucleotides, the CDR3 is TGTGCCAGCAGTACCGGTCACGAGCAGTACTTC. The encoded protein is CASSTGHEQYF.

CDR3 DNA sequence: TGCGCCAGCAGCCAACTAGCGGGGGGCGAGAATGAGCAGTTCTTC. Translating gives CASSQLAGGENEQFF. The rearrangement links TRBV4-1 to TRBJ2-1; TRBD2 matches 11 bases. Trimming took 2 bases from V and 7 from J; bases not matched to a gene: 4. This CDR3 contains 15 residues. The germline CDR1 and CDR2 sequences are MGHRA and YSYEKL.

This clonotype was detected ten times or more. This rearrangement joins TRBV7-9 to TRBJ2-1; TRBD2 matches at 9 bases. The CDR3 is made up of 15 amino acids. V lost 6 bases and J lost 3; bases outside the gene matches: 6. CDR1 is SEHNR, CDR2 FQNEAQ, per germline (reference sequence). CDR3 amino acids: CASSPLAGNYNEQFF. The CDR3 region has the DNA TGTGCCAGCAGTCCGCTAGCGGGGAACTACAATGAGCAGTTCTTC.

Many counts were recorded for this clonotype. For the CDR3, the DNA is TGTGCCAGCAGCGTAGAGCTGGCTCCGAACACTGAAGCTTTCTTT. This encodes CASSVELAPNTEAFF. The V call is TRBV9, the J call TRBJ1-1, with no clear D. The V end lost 0 bases, the J end lost 1 base, and 10 bases lay between the germline ends. This CDR3 comprises 15 residues. Germline-derived CDR1 and CDR2 are SGDLS and YYNGEE.

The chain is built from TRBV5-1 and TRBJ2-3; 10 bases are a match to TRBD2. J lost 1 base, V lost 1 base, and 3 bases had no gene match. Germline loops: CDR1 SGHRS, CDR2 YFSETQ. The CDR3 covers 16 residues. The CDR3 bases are TGCGCCAGCAGCTTGTCGCTAGCGGGGGGCACAGATACGCAGTATTTT. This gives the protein CASSLSLAGGTDTQYF. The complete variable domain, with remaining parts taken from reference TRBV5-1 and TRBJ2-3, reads KAGVTQTPRYLIKTRGQQVTLSCSPISGHRSVSWYQQTPGQGLQFLFEYFSETQRNKGNFPGRFSGRQFSNSRSEMNVSTLELGDSALYLCASSLSLAGGTDTQYFGPGTRLTVL.

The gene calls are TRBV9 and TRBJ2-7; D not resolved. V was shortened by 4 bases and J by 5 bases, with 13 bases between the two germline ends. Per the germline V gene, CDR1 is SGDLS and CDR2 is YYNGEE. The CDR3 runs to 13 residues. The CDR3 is CASSPDKTNEQYF. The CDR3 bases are TGTGCCAGCAGCCCAGACAAGACGAACGAGCAGTACTTC.

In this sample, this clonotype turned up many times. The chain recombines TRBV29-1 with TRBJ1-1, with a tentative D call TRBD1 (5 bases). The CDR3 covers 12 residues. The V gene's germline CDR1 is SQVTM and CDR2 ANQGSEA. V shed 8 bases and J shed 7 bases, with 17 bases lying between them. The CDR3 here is CSTVDGTNEAFF. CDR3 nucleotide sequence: TGCAGCACCGTGGACGGGACGAATGAAGCTTTCTTT.

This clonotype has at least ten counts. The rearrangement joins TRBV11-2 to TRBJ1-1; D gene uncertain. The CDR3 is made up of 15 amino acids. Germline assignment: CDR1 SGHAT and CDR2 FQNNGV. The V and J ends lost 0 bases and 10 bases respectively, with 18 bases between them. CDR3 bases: TGTGCCAGCAGCTTAGATTTTACAACGGTCTCCGGAGCTTTCTTT. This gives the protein CASSLDFTTVSGAFF.

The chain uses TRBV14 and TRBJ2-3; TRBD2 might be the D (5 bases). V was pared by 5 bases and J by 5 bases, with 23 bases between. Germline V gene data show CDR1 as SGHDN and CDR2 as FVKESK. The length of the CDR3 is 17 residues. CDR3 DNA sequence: TGTGCCAGCAGCTCCTATGAGGGAGTTCGGTATCGAGATACGCAGTATTTT. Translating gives CASSSYEGVRYRDTQYF.

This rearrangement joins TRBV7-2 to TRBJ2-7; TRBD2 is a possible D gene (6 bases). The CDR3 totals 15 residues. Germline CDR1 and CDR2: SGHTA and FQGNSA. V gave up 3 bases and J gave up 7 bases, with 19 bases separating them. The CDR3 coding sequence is TGTGCCAGCAGCTTGCTCAGGTCCCTCGCGGGGGAGCAGTACTTC. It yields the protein CASSLLRSLAGEQYF.

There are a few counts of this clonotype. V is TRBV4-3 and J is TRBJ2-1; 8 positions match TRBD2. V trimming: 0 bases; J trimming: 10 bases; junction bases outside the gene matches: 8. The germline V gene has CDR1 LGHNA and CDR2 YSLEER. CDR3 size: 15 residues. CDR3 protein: CASSQDVSGNTEQFF. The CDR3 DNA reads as TGCGCCAGCAGCCAAGATGTTAGCGGGAATACGGAGCAGTTCTTC.

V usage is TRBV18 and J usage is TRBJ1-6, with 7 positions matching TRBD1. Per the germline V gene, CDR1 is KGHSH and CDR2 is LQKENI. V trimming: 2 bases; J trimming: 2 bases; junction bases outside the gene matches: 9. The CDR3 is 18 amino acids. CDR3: CASSPTRGGEAYNSPLHF. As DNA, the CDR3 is TGTGCCAGCTCACCAACTCGAGGGGGCGAAGCCTATAATTCACCCCTCCACTTT.

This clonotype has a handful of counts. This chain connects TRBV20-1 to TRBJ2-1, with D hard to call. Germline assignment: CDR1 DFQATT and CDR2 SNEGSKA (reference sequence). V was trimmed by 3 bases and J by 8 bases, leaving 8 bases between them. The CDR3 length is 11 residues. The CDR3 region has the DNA TGCAGTGCTAGCCCTCTCGATGAGCAGTTCTTC. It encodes CSASPLDEQFF.

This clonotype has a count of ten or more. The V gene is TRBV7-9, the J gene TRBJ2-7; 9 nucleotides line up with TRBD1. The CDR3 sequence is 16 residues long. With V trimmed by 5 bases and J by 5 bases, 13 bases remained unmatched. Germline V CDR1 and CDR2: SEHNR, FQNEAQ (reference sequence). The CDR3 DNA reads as TGTGCCAGCAGCACCCATCCGGGACAGGGCGGCCACGAGCAGTACTTC. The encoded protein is CASSTHPGQGGHEQYF.